The 15 T cell receptor beta chains below all came from one sample that was sequenced in a study of PD-1 blockade in classical Hodgkin lymphoma. Libraries were prepared by immunoSEQ multiplex PCR; TCRdb keeps only in-frame clonotypes and omits some of them. The sample has about 110,000 clones, roughly nine tenths seen once; the top ten hold around 20%. Every patient experienced relapse after autologous stem cell transplantation, and brentuximab vedotin exposure varied. Source: peripheral blood mononuclear cells (PBMCs), taken before the second cycle of nivolumab. These receptors were obtained from a human donor with classical Hodgkin lymphoma.

The chain is built from TRBV5-5 and TRBJ2-1; 8 bases align to TRBD1. V gave up 3 bases and J gave up 9 bases; unmatched junction bases: 5. This CDR3 is built from 13 residues. CDR1 is SGHKS and CDR2 is YYEKEE in the germline V gene (reference sequence). CDR3 in amino acids: CASSSLTGVEQFF. The CDR3 nucleotides are TGTGCCAGCAGCTCGTTGACAGGGGTTGAGCAGTTCTTC.

The CDR3 reads CAATVLGGYEQYF. The CDR3 DNA reads TGTGCCGCGACGGTTCTTGGCGGCTACGAGCAGTACTTC. This chain uses TRBV28 with TRBJ2-7; D gene ambiguous. The CDR3 contains 13 residues. The germline V gene has CDR1 MDHEN and CDR2 SYDVKM. V lost 11 bases to trimming and J lost 3 bases, with 17 bases between them. Full variable domain (missing parts from reference TRBV28 and TRBJ2-7): DVKVTQSSRYLVKRTGEKVFLECVQDMDHENMFWYRQDPGLGLRLIYFSYDVKMKEKGDIPEGYSVSREKKERFSLILESASTNQTSMYLCAATVLGGYEQYFGPGTRLTVT.

This clone has only one observation. V and J are TRBV7-2 and TRBJ2-5; possible D gene TRBD1, 6 bases. V lost 5 bases and J lost 1, with 14 bases in between. The CDR3 covers 15 residues. The germline V gene has CDR1 SGHTA and CDR2 FQGNSA. CDR3 nucleotide sequence: TGTGCCAGCAGCACCGACAGGACCCGCCAAGAGACCCAGTACTTC. Translating it yields CASSTDRTRQETQYF.

The chain links TRBV6-5 to TRBJ1-1; D is unresolved. Trimming removed 2 bases at V and 0 bases at J, with 7 bases between. Germline CDR1 is MNHEY and CDR2 is SVGAGI. The CDR3 sequence is 14 residues long. CDR3 in amino acids: CASSYGGMNTEAFF. The CDR3, as DNA: TGTGCCAGCAGTTACGGCGGAATGAACACTGAAGCTTTCTTT.

The chain couples TRBV21-1 to TRBJ2-1; the DNA was not compared with TRBD2, the D call given in the table. TRBV21-1 is reported as a pseudogene. This CDR3 has 18 amino acids. CDR3 in amino acids: CASSSRTSGRLILYEQFF. DNA for the CDR3: TGTGCCAGCAGCTCTCGGACTAGCGGGAGGCTGATACTCTATGAGCAGTTCTTC.

This sequence joins TRBV6-5 and TRBJ2-2, with 10 bases aligning to TRBD1. The CDR3 length is 15 residues. Germline-derived CDR1 and CDR2 are MNHEY and SVGAGI. The V and J ends lost 5 bases and 6 bases, in that order; junction bases with no gene match: 6. This CDR3 is CASSRTGGLSGELFF. The DNA of the CDR3 is TGTGCCAGCAGTCGGACAGGGGGTCTCTCCGGGGAGCTGTTTTTT.

The gene calls are TRBV25-1 and TRBJ2-5, with D hard to call. This CDR3 is built from 16 residues. Germline V gene data show CDR1 as MGHDK and CDR2 as SYGVNS. The ends were cut back, 2 bases at V and 1 base at J, with 14 bases in the middle. As DNA, the CDR3 is TGTGCCAGCAGTGAAGGTGGTCAGGCGAGCCAAGAGACCCAGTACTTC. This translates into CASSEGGQASQETQYF.

The chain is built from TRBV28 and TRBJ2-7; maybe TRBD1 (6 bases). V was trimmed by 6 bases and J by 0 bases, leaving 18 bases between them. Per germline, CDR1 MDHEN and CDR2 SYDVKM. The length of the CDR3 is 16 residues. The DNA of the CDR3 is TGTGCCAGCAGGCCGGCCGGGACATCAAGCTCCTACGAGCAGTACTTC. This sequence encodes CASRPAGTSSSYEQYF.

This clone was observed a few times. The chain uses TRBV27 and TRBJ1-2, with a tentative D call TRBD1 (6 bases). The CDR3 is 14 amino acids. Germline values: CDR1 MNHEY, CDR2 SMNVEV (reference sequence). The germline V and J ends were trimmed by 3 bases and 6 bases, with 14 bases remaining between them. The DNA for the CDR3 is TGTGCCAGCAGTTTCCTACAGGGAATGGATGGCTACACCTTC. This sequence encodes CASSFLQGMDGYTF.

The chain links TRBV5-4 to TRBJ2-5; D perhaps matches TRBD2 (5 bases). CDR1 and CDR2 (germline): SGHNT, YYREEE (reference sequence). V lost 4 bases, J lost 4 bases, and 14 bases lay in between. This CDR3 contains 14 residues. In DNA form, the CDR3 reads TGTGCCAGCAGCCCACCAGAGGGTGGAGAGACCCAGTACTTC. Protein: CASSPPEGGETQYF.

This sequence joins TRBV18 and TRBJ1-1; no clear D gene. CDR1 is KGHSH, CDR2 LQKENI, per germline. Trimming took off 1 base at V and 4 bases at J, with 13 bases between the two ends. This CDR3 has 15 amino acids. CDR3 region: CASSPRREVSTEAFF. The CDR3, as DNA: TGTGCCAGCTCACCACGAAGGGAGGTAAGCACTGAAGCTTTCTTT. The whole variable domain, filled in from reference TRBV18 and TRBJ1-1, reads NAGVMQNPRHLVRRRGQEARLRCSPMKGHSHVYWYRQLPEEGLKFMVYLQKENIIDESGMPKERFSAEFPKEGPSILRIQQVVRGDSAAYFCASSPRREVSTEAFFGQGTRLTVV.

The chain's CDR3 is CAVPEESYEQYF. The DNA of the CDR3 is TGTGCGGTCCCGGAAGAATCCTACGAGCAGTACTTC. V gene TRBV6-6 combines with J gene TRBJ2-7; D gene unclear. This CDR3 contains 12 residues. Germline CDR1 is MNHNY and CDR2 is SVGAGI (reference sequence).

This clone has a single count. The chain is built from TRBV2 and TRBJ1-1, with D tentatively TRBD1 (5 bases). In germline, CDR1 is SNHLY, CDR2 FYNNEI. V gave up 4 bases and J gave up 5 bases, with 11 bases separating them. The CDR3 has 13 amino acids. CDR3 loop: CASSGEGRTEAFF. CDR3 in DNA: TGTGCCAGCAGTGGGGAGGGGCGGACTGAAGCTTTCTTT.

This rearrangement joins TRBV7-6 to TRBJ2-7; TRBD1 matches 11 bases. The CDR3 loop spans 18 amino acids. CDR1 and CDR2 from the germline V gene are SGHVS and FNYEAQ. J gave up 0 bases and V 3 bases, and 10 bases lay outside the gene matches. CDR3 bases: TGTGCCAGCAGCTTTAGAGTTCCCGGGACAGGGGGCTCCTACGAGCAGTACTTC. Translation: CASSFRVPGTGGSYEQYF.

The rearrangement uses TRBV28 and TRBJ2-7; 12 bases align to TRBD2. This CDR3 is built from 17 residues. Looked up from germline, CDR1 is MDHEN and CDR2 is SYDVKM. V gave up 3 bases and J gave up 5 bases; unmatched junction bases: 11. The CDR3 DNA follows: TGTGCCAGCAGTTTCCCGCCTACTAGCGGGAGGTCCCACGAGCAGTACTTC. This gives the protein CASSFPPTSGRSHEQYF.